What follows are 5 T cell receptor beta chains derived from one specimen sequenced in a study of T cell repertoires in cytomegalovirus infection. TCRdb processed the reads anew with MiXCR; each CDR3 protein has one entry. The data contain 200,000 to 300,000 distinct CDR3 sequences, approximately 8.3% of them singletons. Material: PBMCs. These TCRs come from a human donor in good health (CMV status not recorded). Some clones in this sample may be carry-over from other donors' samples.

This chain uses TRBV19 with TRBJ2-6; D gene uncertain. Germline V lookup: CDR1 LNHDA, CDR2 SQIVND (reference sequence). V gave up 3 bases and J gave up 0 bases, with 6 bases separating them. The CDR3 covers 15 residues. CDR3 residues: CASSITSSGANVLTF. CDR3 coding DNA: TGTGCCAGTAGTATCACGAGCTCTGGGGCCAACGTCCTGACTTTC.

Many counts were recorded for this clonotype. This rearrangement joins TRBV12-3 or TRBV12-4 to TRBJ1-4; D perhaps matches TRBD1 (5 bases). Trimming shortened V by 4 bases and J by 10 bases, and 13 bases separated the two germline ends. The CDR3 spans 13 residues. The CDR3: CASSYSGTGKLFF. The CDR3 nucleotides are TGTGCCAGCAGTTATTCGGGGACTGGAAAACTGTTTTTT.

In its sample, this clonotype was seen many times. This CDR3 is CASSYSSVGAGTVDTQYF. Here the CDR3 DNA reads TGTGCCAGCAGTTACTCGAGCGTCGGGGCAGGGACGGTAGATACGCAGTATTTT. V gene TRBV6-6 combines with J gene TRBJ2-3, with D perhaps being TRBD1 or TRBD2 (5 bases each). CDR3 size: 18 residues. The germline V gene has CDR1 MNHNY and CDR2 SVGAGI (reference sequence). Trimming stripped 0 bases from V and 5 bases from J, with 21 bases between.

J is TRBJ1-2 and V is TRBV29-1, with D uncertain. The CDR3 contains 13 residues. Trimming removed 0 bases from V and 0 bases from J, with 5 bases in between. From germline, CDR1 is SQVTM and CDR2 ANQGSEA. The CDR3 region has the DNA TGCAGCGTTGAAGAACCCGCTAACTATGGCTACACCTTC. This encodes CSVEEPANYGYTF.

The chain is built from TRBV2 and TRBJ1-2; the D gene is possibly TRBD1 (6 bases). Germline V gene sequence: CDR1 SNHLY, CDR2 FYNNEI. This CDR3 has 15 amino acids. The V end was cut by 1 base, the J end by 5 bases, with 14 bases between. The CDR3: CASSEGSRQGYGYTF. DNA for the CDR3: TGTGCCAGCAGTGAAGGTTCAAGGCAGGGGTATGGCTACACCTTC.